One and the same sample provided the 30 T cell receptor beta chains below, sequenced in a study of cytomegalovirus exposure and HLA in healthy donors. Researchers ran the PCR with 60 Vbeta and 13 Jbeta primers. Sequencing was performed with immunoSEQ multiplex PCR; in TCRdb, only in-frame clones are kept and a portion is missing. The sample lists about 130,000 clones; approximately 68% were seen once. The sequenced sample consisted of PBMCs. These receptors were collected from a man in his thirties or forties in good health and CMV-seropositive.

The sample holds many counts of this clone. This chain joins TRBV6-4 and TRBJ2-1; 10 bases match TRBD1. The J segment lost 4 bases and the V segment lost 3 bases, leaving 3 bases of the junction unmatched. From germline, CDR1 is MRHNA and CDR2 SNTAGT. The CDR3 contains 15 residues. CDR3 DNA: TGTGCCAGCAGTGAGGGACAGGGGACTTACAATGAGCAGTTCTTC. Its protein is CASSEGQGTYNEQFF.

This rearrangement joins TRBV30 to TRBJ1-1, with D perhaps TRBD1 (6 bases). From germline, CDR1 is GTSNPN and CDR2 SVGIG (reference sequence). The CDR3 extends over 13 amino acids. V was pared by 3 bases and J by 0 bases, with 8 bases between. The CDR3 spells CAWSDRMNTEAFF. The CDR3 nucleotides read TGTGCCTGGAGCGACAGGATGAACACTGAAGCTTTCTTT.

The chain joins TRBV4-2 to TRBJ2-5; TRBD2 agrees at 9 bases. With V trimmed by 0 bases and J by 5 bases, 7 bases remained unmatched. CDR1 is LGHNA, CDR2 YNFKEQ, per germline. The CDR3 consists of 16 residues. The CDR3 here is CASSQDVAGVEETQYF. Written as DNA, the CDR3 is TGTGCCAGCAGCCAAGACGTAGCGGGAGTTGAGGAGACCCAGTACTTC.

This clone was observed a handful of times. This rearrangement joins TRBV7-9 to TRBJ2-7, with TRBD1 identical over 10 bases. The CDR3 is made up of 15 amino acids. With V trimmed by 1 base and J by 5 bases, 5 bases remained unmatched. CDR1 and CDR2 from the germline V gene are SEHNR and FQNEAQ (reference sequence). The CDR3 reads CASSLGPGQGDEQYF. CDR3 bases: TGTGCCAGCAGCTTAGGCCCCGGACAGGGGGACGAGCAGTACTTC. The whole variable domain, filled in from reference TRBV7-9 and TRBJ2-7, reads DTGVSQNPRHKITKRGQNVTFRCDPISEHNRLYWYRQTLGQGPEFLTYFQNEAQLEKSRLLSDRFSAERPKGSFSTLEIQRTEQGDSAMYLCASSLGPGQGDEQYFGPGTRLTVT.

The chain combines TRBV11-3 with TRBJ2-1; the D gene is possibly TRBD2 (7 bases). Germline CDR1 and CDR2: SGHNT and YENEEA. This CDR3 has 16 amino acids. Trimming took off 1 base at V and 5 bases at J, with 15 bases between the two ends. In DNA form, the CDR3 reads TGTGCCAGCAGCTTAGGGGGGGCTAGCGGTCACAATGAGCAGTTCTTC. Encoded protein: CASSLGGASGHNEQFF.

The chain's CDR3 is CASSLTGGRNEQFF. CDR3 coding DNA: TGCGCCAGCAGCTTAACGGGGGGCAGGAATGAGCAGTTCTTC. This chain uses TRBV5-1 with TRBJ2-1, with a possible D match to TRBD2 (7 bases). Trimming removed 2 bases at V and 7 bases at J, with 13 bases between. The CDR3 contains 14 residues. CDR1 and CDR2 (germline): SGHRS, YFSETQ.

The J gene is TRBJ2-3, the V gene TRBV5-1; 9 nucleotides line up with TRBD2. V shed 5 bases, J shed 4 bases, and the junction held 5 bases outside the gene matches. The CDR3 length is 14 residues. Germline V gene sequence: CDR1 SGHRS, CDR2 YFSETQ. As DNA, the CDR3 is TGCGCCAGCAGTTTTACTAGCGGGTCAGATACGCAGTATTTT. Its protein is CASSFTSGSDTQYF.

The V call is TRBV10-2, the J call TRBJ1-3; 8 nucleotides match TRBD1. Germline V gene sequence: CDR1 WSHSY, CDR2 SAAADI. Unmatched junction bases numbered 7, after V lost 2 bases and J lost 1 base. This CDR3 is built from 17 residues. The CDR3, as DNA: TGCGCCAGCAGTGAGCTGGACAGGGCCCGATCTGGAAACACCATATATTTT. Amino acid sequence: CASSELDRARSGNTIYF.

J is TRBJ2-7 and V is TRBV28; 12 nucleotides line up with TRBD2. CDR1 MDHEN and CDR2 SYDVKM come from the germline V gene. Trimming at V came to 3 bases and at J to 2 bases, leaving 5 bases not matched to a gene. This CDR3 comprises 16 residues. CDR3 amino acids: CASSFTSGRPTYEQYF. The CDR3, as DNA: TGTGCCAGCAGTTTCACTAGCGGGAGGCCAACCTACGAGCAGTACTTC. The variable domain in full, completed from reference TRBV28 and TRBJ2-7, reads DVKVTQSSRYLVKRTGEKVFLECVQDMDHENMFWYRQDPGLGLRLIYFSYDVKMKEKGDIPEGYSVSREKKERFSLILESASTNQTSMYLCASSFTSGRPTYEQYFGPGTRLTVT.

The J gene is TRBJ2-5, the V gene TRBV14, with 7 nucleotides matching TRBD2. In germline, CDR1 is SGHDN, CDR2 FVKESK. This CDR3 comprises 16 residues. After removal of 4 bases from V and 5 bases from J, the junction contained 13 bases not matched to a gene. The CDR3 coding sequence is TGTGCCAGCAGCCCCCTCGGGGGGAGTCGGTCGGAGACCCAGTACTTC. This gives the protein CASSPLGGSRSETQYF.

This clone has just one count. The chain has TRBV5-4 and TRBJ2-3, with 9 bases that match TRBD2. V was pared by 0 bases and J by 2 bases, with 4 bases of the junction left unmatched. CDR3 length equals 16 residues. Germline CDR1 reads SGHNT; CDR2 reads YYREEE (reference sequence). The CDR3 protein is CASSLGGGRATDTQYF. The CDR3 DNA reads as TGTGCCAGCAGCTTGGGTGGCGGGAGGGCCACAGATACGCAGTATTTT.

A remark on this clone: The junction shows a germline mismatch at one end, possibly a read error. CDR3 loop: CASSQGLAGVYEQFF. Here the CDR3 DNA reads TGTGCTAGCAGCCAGGGACTAGCGGGAGTCTATGAGCAGTTCTTC. The chain is built from TRBV7-7 and TRBJ2-1, with 14 nucleotides matching TRBD2. The CDR3 spans 15 residues. The germline V gene encodes CDR1 SSHAT and CDR2 FNYEAQ (reference sequence). Complete variable domain (other parts from reference TRBV7-7 and TRBJ2-1): GAGVSQSPRYKVTKRGQDVTLRCDPISSHATLYWYQQALGQGPEFLTYFNYEAQPDKSGLPSDRFSAERPEGSISTLTIQRTEQRDSAMYRCASSQGLAGVYEQFFGPGTRLTVL.

For this clone: At one end the junction does not follow the germline gene, possibly because of a read error. The J gene is TRBJ1-1, the V gene TRBV7-7; D is unclear. Germline-derived CDR1 and CDR2 are SSHAT and FNYEAQ (reference sequence). The CDR3 runs to 13 residues. CDR3 in amino acids: CASSLEGSAEAFF. The DNA of the CDR3 is TGTGCTAGCAGCTTAGAAGGGAGCGCTGAAGCTTTCTTT.

This sequence joins TRBV21-1 and TRBJ2-7; the listed D gene, TRBD1, was not tested against the DNA. TRBV21-1 is a pseudogene. CDR3 length equals 16 residues. Here the CDR3 DNA reads TGTGCCAGCAGCAAAGAGTACGGACAGGGTCGGATCGAGCAGTACTTC. Its translation is CASSKEYGQGRIEQYF.

This clone showed up just a few times. The chain is built from TRBV9 and TRBJ2-2; maybe TRBD2 (6 bases). Trimming removed 2 bases from V and 0 bases from J, with 11 bases in between. Germline CDR1 and CDR2: SGDLS and YYNGEE. The CDR3 loop spans 16 amino acids. In DNA form, the CDR3 reads TGTGCCAGCAGCGTTTTCAGGGACTCGAACACCGGGGAGCTGTTTTTT. Translating gives CASSVFRDSNTGELFF.

Points on this clone: Because the CDR3's place on the DNA is in doubt, the DNA is left out and the CDR3 is given as listed by TCRdb. The chain couples TRBV27 to TRBJ2-5; the D call of TRBD1 is as the table states it, not checked on the DNA. The CDR3 contains 14 residues when both ends are counted. From germline, CDR1 is MNHEY and CDR2 SMNVEV (reference sequence). This CDR3 is CASSFLAGQETQYF.

This chain joins TRBV5-3 and TRBJ2-7, with D possibly TRBD1 on 5 matching bases. TRBV5-3 is known as an ORF, though its function is uncertain. V gave up 0 bases and J gave up 5 bases, with 18 bases separating them. The CDR3 consists of 16 residues. CDR3 DNA sequence: TGTGCCAGAAGCTTGGTTCAAGGGGTCCACCAACACGAGCAGTACTTC. Residues: CARSLVQGVHQHEQYF.

This clone has just a few counts. The rearrangement uses TRBV6-7 and TRBJ2-7; 8 nucleotides line up with TRBD1. TRBV6-7 is sorted into the ORF group, with uncertain function. This CDR3 contains 14 residues. The J segment lost 3 bases and the V segment lost 4 bases, leaving 5 bases of the junction unmatched. The CDR3 region has the DNA TGTGCCAGCAGTTTCCAGGGGGCGTTCTACGAGCAGTACTTC. Amino acid sequence: CASSFQGAFYEQYF.

The chain joins TRBV9 to TRBJ2-5; 7 positions agree with TRBD1. The germline V gene encodes CDR1 SGDLS and CDR2 YYNGEE. This CDR3 has 15 residues. Unmatched junction bases numbered 10, after V lost 3 bases and J lost 5 bases. In DNA form, the CDR3 reads TGTGCCAGCAGCGGCCGGGACAGCCCTGGTGAGACCCAGTACTTC. Its translation is CASSGRDSPGETQYF.

The chain is built from TRBV5-1 and TRBJ2-1, with a possible D match to TRBD1 (6 bases). Deletions cut 0 bases from V and 9 bases from J, with 22 bases between. The length of the CDR3 is 17 residues. The germline CDR1 and CDR2 sequences are SGHRS and YFSETQ. CDR3 bases: TGCGCCAGCAGCTTGGTGGCAGGCAGGGGCAGTAACGGTGAGCAGTTCTTC. This codes for CASSLVAGRGSNGEQFF.

This chain uses TRBV15 with TRBJ2-2; TRBD1 might be the D (5 bases). CDR1 and CDR2 (germline): LNHNV, YYDKDF (reference sequence). The V end lost 3 bases, the J end lost 7 bases, and 21 bases lay between the germline ends. This CDR3 region has 17 residues. The CDR3 nucleotides read TGTGCCACCAGCAGGACCCCCCTAGAAGGGGCGGTCGGGGAGCTGTTTTTT. Protein: CATSRTPLEGAVGELFF. Full variable domain (missing parts from reference TRBV15 and TRBJ2-2): DAMVIQNPRYQVTQFGKPVTLSCSQTLNHNVMYWYQQKSSQAPKLLFHYYDKDFNNEADTPDNFQSRRPNTSFCFLDIRSPGLGDTAMYLCATSRTPLEGAVGELFFGEGSRLTVL.

This clone was counted only a few times. The rearrangement uses TRBV7-2 and TRBJ1-1; the D gene is possibly TRBD1 (5 bases). From germline, CDR1 is SGHTA and CDR2 FQGNSA. Trimming cost V 4 bases and J 4 bases, with 10 bases left between them. There are 13 residues in the CDR3. The CDR3, as DNA: TGTGCCAGCAGCTCCCTAAGGGGCACTGAAGCTTTCTTT. Translated: CASSSLRGTEAFF.

This chain links TRBV25-1 with TRBJ2-3; TRBD2 matches at 10 bases. CDR1 and CDR2 (germline): MGHDK, SYGVNS. J lost 6 bases, V lost 6 bases, and 9 bases had no gene match. This CDR3 has 15 residues. CDR3 in DNA: TGTGCCAGCAGCGTCCTAGGGACTAGCGCCGATACGCAGTATTTT. Its translation is CASSVLGTSADTQYF. Filled out from reference TRBV25-1 and TRBJ2-3, the complete variable domain reads EADIYQTPRYLVIGTGKKITLECSQTMGHDKMYWYQQDPGMELHLIHYSYGVNSTEKGDLSSESTVSRIRTEHFPLTLESARPSHTSQYLCASSVLGTSADTQYFGPGTRLTVL.

The J gene is TRBJ1-4, the V gene TRBV28; no firm D call. V lost 3 bases and J 3 bases, leaving 8 bases between the germline ends. The CDR3 totals 14 residues. Germline V gene sequence: CDR1 MDHEN, CDR2 SYDVKM. This chain's CDR3 is CASSFAGSNEKLFF. The DNA of the CDR3 is TGTGCCAGCAGTTTTGCGGGTTCTAATGAAAAACTGTTTTTT.

The CDR3: CASSQEGGSSIVYEQYF. The CDR3 DNA is TGCGCCAGCAGCCAGGAGGGGGGGTCGTCAATCGTATACGAGCAGTACTTC. J is TRBJ2-7 and V is TRBV5-1, with D possibly matching TRBD2 (7 bases). Germline V lookup: CDR1 SGHRS, CDR2 YFSETQ. The CDR3 contains 17 residues. The V end lost 4 bases, the J end lost 4 bases, and 24 bases lay between the germline ends. The whole variable domain, filled in from reference TRBV5-1 and TRBJ2-7, reads KAGVTQTPRYLIKTRGQQVTLSCSPISGHRSVSWYQQTPGQGLQFLFEYFSETQRNKGNFPGRFSGRQFSNSRSEMNVSTLELGDSALYLCASSQEGGSSIVYEQYFGPGTRLTVT.

The table lists this clone with a few counts. The genes are TRBV5-1 and TRBJ2-7, with TRBD2 matching 15 bases. Germline V gene lookup returns CDR1 SGHRS and CDR2 YFSETQ. CDR3 length: 20 residues. The junction had 15 bases not matched to a gene; V was cut back by 3 bases and J by 2 bases. CDR3 bases: TGCGCCAGCAGCTGGGCCGGGACTAGCGGGAGGACGCCTAGAGCCTACGAGCAGTACTTC. This encodes CASSWAGTSGRTPRAYEQYF.

The chain has TRBV5-1 and TRBJ2-7, with 8 bases matching TRBD2. V shed 3 bases, J shed 7 bases, and the junction held 9 bases outside the gene matches. The length of the CDR3 is 14 residues. Germline CDR1 reads SGHRS; CDR2 reads YFSETQ. The CDR3 DNA follows: TGCGCCAGCAGCTCGGGGGGGCTTTTCGGAGAGCAGTACTTC. Translated: CASSSGGLFGEQYF.

This clone was seen a handful of times. V usage is TRBV12-5 and J usage is TRBJ2-1; a possible D gene is TRBD1 (5 bases). The germline V and J ends were trimmed by 2 bases and 9 bases, with 14 bases remaining between them. The CDR3 length is 14 residues. Germline V gene data show CDR1 as LGHNT and CDR2 as FRNRAP. CDR3 in amino acids: CASGLIRGSGEQFF. The CDR3 coding sequence is TGTGCTAGTGGTTTGATAAGGGGATCGGGTGAGCAGTTCTTC.

This rearrangement joins TRBV18 to TRBJ1-5; TRBD1 matches at 12 bases. Germline CDR1 KGHSH, CDR2 LQKENI. J gave up 10 bases and V 1 base, and 5 bases lay outside the gene matches. This CDR3 region has 15 residues. The CDR3 coding sequence is TGTGCCAGCTCACCACGGGGGGACAGGGGGCAACCCCAGCATTTT. Its translation is CASSPRGDRGQPQHF.

V gene TRBV7-9 combines with J gene TRBJ2-3; D may be TRBD2 (6 bases). V shed 2 bases and J shed 7 bases, with 16 bases lying between them. The V gene's germline CDR1 is SEHNR and CDR2 FQNEAQ (reference sequence). The CDR3 sequence is 15 residues long. For the CDR3, the DNA is TGTGCCAGCAGCTTATTGGGGAGCGGGCAACATACGCAGTATTTT. The encoded protein is CASSLLGSGQHTQYF.